The 14 T cell receptor beta chains in this list originate from one sample, sequenced in a study of PD-1 blockade in classical Hodgkin lymphoma. TCRdb's table, derived via immunoSEQ multiplex PCR, lists solely in-frame clones and lacks some. The sample includes about 50,000 clones, approximately 76% seen only once; the top ten take about an eighth. Time point here: cycle 4 day 1 (C4D1), after about 6 weeks of nivolumab. All the patients suffered relapse after autologous stem cell transplantation, and brentuximab vedotin exposure differed. The sample in question was peripheral blood mononuclear cells (PBMCs), obtained before the fourth cycle of nivolumab. Receptor source: a human donor with classical Hodgkin lymphoma.

This chain joins TRBV5-4 and TRBJ2-1; 9 positions match TRBD2. There are 16 residues in the CDR3. CDR1 and CDR2 (germline): SGHNT, YYREEE (reference sequence). With V trimmed by 0 bases and J by 7 bases, 8 bases remained unmatched. As DNA, the CDR3 is TGTGCCAGCAGCTTGGGGGGCGCGGGAGGGGATAATGAGCAGTTCTTC. Translation gives CASSLGGAGGDNEQFF. Filled out from reference TRBV5-4 and TRBJ2-1, the complete variable domain reads ETGVTQSPTHLIKTRGQQVTLRCSSQSGHNTVSWYQQALGQGPQFIFQYYREEENGRGNFPPRFSGLQFPNYSSELNVNALELDDSALYLCASSLGGAGGDNEQFFGPGTRLTVL.

This clone has only a few counts. The J gene is TRBJ1-1, the V gene TRBV7-8, with D unresolved. The CDR3 has 13 amino acids. Trimming took off 1 base at V and 2 bases at J, with 5 bases between the two ends. Germline loops: CDR1 SGHVS, CDR2 FQNEAQ. CDR3 in DNA: TGTGCCAGCAGCTTAGTACCTAACACTGAAGCTTTCTTT. Protein sequence: CASSLVPNTEAFF.

V usage is TRBV14 and J usage is TRBJ1-4; perhaps TRBD1 as D (6 bases). The CDR3 has 15 amino acids. Per germline, CDR1 SGHDN and CDR2 FVKESK. The V and J ends lost 0 bases and 4 bases respectively, with 9 bases between them. The CDR3 reads CASSQEVGGNEKLFF. Written as DNA, the CDR3 is TGTGCCAGCAGCCAAGAAGTAGGGGGTAATGAAAAACTGTTTTTT.

The V call is TRBV6-5, the J call TRBJ2-5; D gene ambiguous. This CDR3 comprises 12 residues. The germline V gene encodes CDR1 MNHEY and CDR2 SVGAGI. The ends were cut back, 0 bases at V and 7 bases at J, with 6 bases in the middle. The DNA for the CDR3 is TGTGCCAGCAGTTACTCGCCGGGGACCCAGTACTTC. Residues: CASSYSPGTQYF.

This sequence joins TRBV11-3 and TRBJ1-2; D not certain. This CDR3 is built from 13 residues. Trimming cost V 5 bases and J 1 base, with 8 bases left between them. The germline CDR1 and CDR2 sequences are SGHNT and YENEEA. The CDR3 loop is CASSPDGNYGYTF. Written as DNA, the CDR3 is TGTGCCAGCAGCCCGGACGGTAACTATGGCTACACCTTC.

The gene calls are TRBV7-3 and TRBJ2-1; 13 nucleotides agree with TRBD2. The CDR3 totals 17 residues. J lost 4 bases, V lost 5 bases, and 8 bases had no gene match. Per germline, CDR1 SGHTA and CDR2 FQGTGA. CDR3 loop: CASSLGLAGSGYNEQFF. The CDR3 region has the DNA TGTGCCAGCAGCCTGGGACTAGCGGGGAGTGGTTACAATGAGCAGTTCTTC. The variable domain in full, completed from reference TRBV7-3 and TRBJ2-1, reads GAGVSQTPSNKVTEKGKYVELRCDPISGHTALYWYRQSLGQGPEFLIYFQGTGAADDSGLPNDRFFAVRPEGSVSTLKIQRTERGDSAVYLCASSLGLAGSGYNEQFFGPGTRLTVL.

The V call is TRBV5-1, the J call TRBJ2-2; no clear D. Germline assignment: CDR1 SGHRS and CDR2 YFSETQ. Trimming stripped 0 bases from V and 6 bases from J, with 6 bases between. The CDR3 contains 13 residues. The CDR3 coding sequence is TGCGCCAGCAGCTTGGATGGGTCCGGGGAGCTGTTTTTT. Translated, it gives CASSLDGSGELFF. The variable domain in full, with the rest retrieved from reference TRBV5-1 and TRBJ2-2, is KAGVTQTPRYLIKTRGQQVTLSCSPISGHRSVSWYQQTPGQGLQFLFEYFSETQRNKGNFPGRFSGRQFSNSRSEMNVSTLELGDSALYLCASSLDGSGELFFGEGSRLTVL.

V usage is TRBV19 and J usage is TRBJ1-2; D is undetermined. The CDR3 extends over 13 amino acids. CDR1 LNHDA and CDR2 SQIVND come from the germline V gene (reference sequence). Deletions cut 7 bases from V and 3 bases from J, with 12 bases between. The CDR3 bases are TGTGCCAGTAACCCCGGGAAGGACTATGGCTACACCTTC. This sequence encodes CASNPGKDYGYTF.

The V call is TRBV18, the J call TRBJ2-1; no definite D call. Trimming removed 1 base from V and 4 bases from J, with 11 bases in between. The CDR3 is 15 residues long. The germline gives CDR1 KGHSH, CDR2 LQKENI. CDR3 in amino acids: CASSPQGTIYNEQFF. DNA of the CDR3: TGTGCCAGCTCACCACAGGGTACGATATACAATGAGCAGTTCTTC.

This clone was picked up a small number of times. The V and J genes are TRBV28 and TRBJ1-2, with a weak D call TRBD1 (5 bases). Trimming stripped 5 bases from V and 1 base from J, with 14 bases between. In germline, CDR1 is MDHEN, CDR2 SYDVKM. The CDR3 spans 15 residues. CDR3 loop: CASSVPGRLNYGYTF. CDR3 bases: TGTGCCAGCAGTGTACCGGGACGGCTTAACTATGGCTACACCTTC.

This clone showed up many times. The chain couples TRBV28 to TRBJ2-5; D not resolved. Trimming took 3 bases from V and 9 from J, leaving 14 bases between them. The CDR3 runs to 13 residues. Germline lookup yields CDR1 MDHEN and CDR2 SYDVKM. CDR3 sequence (DNA): TGTGCCAGCAGTTTTAGCTTTAACGTGCCCCAGTACTTC. Protein product: CASSFSFNVPQYF.

This rearrangement joins TRBV5-1 to TRBJ2-1; D not resolved. Trimming took 2 bases from V and 7 from J, leaving 4 bases between them. This CDR3 spans 11 amino acids. In germline, CDR1 is SGHRS, CDR2 YFSETQ. In DNA form, the CDR3 reads TGCGCCAGCAGCTTTACGAATGAGCAGTTCTTC. It yields the protein CASSFTNEQFF.

In its sample, this clone was seen a few times. This sequence joins TRBV7-9 and TRBJ2-7; 9 nucleotides agree with TRBD1. The CDR3 extends over 14 amino acids. The germline CDR1 and CDR2 sequences are SEHNR and FQNEAQ (reference sequence). V gave up 1 base and J gave up 6 bases; unmatched junction bases: 4. The CDR3: CASSLGQGVGEQYF. The CDR3 DNA follows: TGTGCCAGCAGCTTAGGACAGGGGGTCGGCGAGCAGTACTTC.

The chain recombines TRBV28 with TRBJ2-1; D gene unclear. V was pared by 6 bases and J by 8 bases, with 17 bases between. This CDR3 spans 14 amino acids. Germline V lookup: CDR1 MDHEN, CDR2 SYDVKM. The CDR3 here is CASSEMGINDEQFF. The CDR3 nucleotides read TGTGCCAGCAGCGAGATGGGGATCAACGATGAGCAGTTCTTC.